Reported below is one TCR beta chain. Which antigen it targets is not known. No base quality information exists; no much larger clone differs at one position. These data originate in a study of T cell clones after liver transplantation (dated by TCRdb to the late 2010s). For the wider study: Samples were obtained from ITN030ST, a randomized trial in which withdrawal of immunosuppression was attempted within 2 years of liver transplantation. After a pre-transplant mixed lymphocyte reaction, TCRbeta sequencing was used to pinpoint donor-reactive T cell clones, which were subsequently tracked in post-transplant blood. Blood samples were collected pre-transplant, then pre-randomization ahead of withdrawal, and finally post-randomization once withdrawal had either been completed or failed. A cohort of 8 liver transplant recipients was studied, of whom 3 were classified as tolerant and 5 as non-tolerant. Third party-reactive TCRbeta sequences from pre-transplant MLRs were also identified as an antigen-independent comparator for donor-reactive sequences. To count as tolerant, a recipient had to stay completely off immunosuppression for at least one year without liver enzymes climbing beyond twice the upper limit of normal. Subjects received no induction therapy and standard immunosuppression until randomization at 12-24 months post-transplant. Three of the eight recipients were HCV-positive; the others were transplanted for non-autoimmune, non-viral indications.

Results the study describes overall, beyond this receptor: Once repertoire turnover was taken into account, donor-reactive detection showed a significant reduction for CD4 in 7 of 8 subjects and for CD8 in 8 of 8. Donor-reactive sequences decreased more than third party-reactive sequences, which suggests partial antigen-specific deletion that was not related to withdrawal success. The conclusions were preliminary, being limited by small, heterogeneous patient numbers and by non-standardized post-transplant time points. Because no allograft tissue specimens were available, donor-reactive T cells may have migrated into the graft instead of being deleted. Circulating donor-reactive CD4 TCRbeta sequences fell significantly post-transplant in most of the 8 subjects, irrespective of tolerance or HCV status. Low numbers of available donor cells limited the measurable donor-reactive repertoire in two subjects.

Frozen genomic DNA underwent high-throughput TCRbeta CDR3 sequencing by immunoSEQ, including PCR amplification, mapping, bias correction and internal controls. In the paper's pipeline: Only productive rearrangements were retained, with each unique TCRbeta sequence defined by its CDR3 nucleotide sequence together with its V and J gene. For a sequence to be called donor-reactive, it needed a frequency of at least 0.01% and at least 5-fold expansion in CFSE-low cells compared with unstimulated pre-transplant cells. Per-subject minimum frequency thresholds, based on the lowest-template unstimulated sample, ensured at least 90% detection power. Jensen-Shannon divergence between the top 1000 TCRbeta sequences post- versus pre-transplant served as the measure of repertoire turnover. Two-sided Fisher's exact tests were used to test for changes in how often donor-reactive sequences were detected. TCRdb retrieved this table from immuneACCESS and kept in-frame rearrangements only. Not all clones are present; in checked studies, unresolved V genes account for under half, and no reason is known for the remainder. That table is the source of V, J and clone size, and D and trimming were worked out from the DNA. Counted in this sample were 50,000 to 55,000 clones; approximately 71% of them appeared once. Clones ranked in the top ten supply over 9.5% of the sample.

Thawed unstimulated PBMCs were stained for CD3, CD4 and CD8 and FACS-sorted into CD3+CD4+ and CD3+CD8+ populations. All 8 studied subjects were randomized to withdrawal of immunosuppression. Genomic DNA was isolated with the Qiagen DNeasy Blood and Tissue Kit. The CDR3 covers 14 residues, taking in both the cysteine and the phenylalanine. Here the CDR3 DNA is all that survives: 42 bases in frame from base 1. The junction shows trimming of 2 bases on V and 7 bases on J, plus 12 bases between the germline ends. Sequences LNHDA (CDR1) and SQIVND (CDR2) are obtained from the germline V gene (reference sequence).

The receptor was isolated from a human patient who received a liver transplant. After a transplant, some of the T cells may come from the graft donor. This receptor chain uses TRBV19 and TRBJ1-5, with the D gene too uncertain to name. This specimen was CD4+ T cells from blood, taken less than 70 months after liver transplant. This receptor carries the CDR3 CASSIYGEGQPQHF. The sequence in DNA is TGTGCCAGTAGTATATATGGGGAAGGCCAGCCCCAGCATTTT.